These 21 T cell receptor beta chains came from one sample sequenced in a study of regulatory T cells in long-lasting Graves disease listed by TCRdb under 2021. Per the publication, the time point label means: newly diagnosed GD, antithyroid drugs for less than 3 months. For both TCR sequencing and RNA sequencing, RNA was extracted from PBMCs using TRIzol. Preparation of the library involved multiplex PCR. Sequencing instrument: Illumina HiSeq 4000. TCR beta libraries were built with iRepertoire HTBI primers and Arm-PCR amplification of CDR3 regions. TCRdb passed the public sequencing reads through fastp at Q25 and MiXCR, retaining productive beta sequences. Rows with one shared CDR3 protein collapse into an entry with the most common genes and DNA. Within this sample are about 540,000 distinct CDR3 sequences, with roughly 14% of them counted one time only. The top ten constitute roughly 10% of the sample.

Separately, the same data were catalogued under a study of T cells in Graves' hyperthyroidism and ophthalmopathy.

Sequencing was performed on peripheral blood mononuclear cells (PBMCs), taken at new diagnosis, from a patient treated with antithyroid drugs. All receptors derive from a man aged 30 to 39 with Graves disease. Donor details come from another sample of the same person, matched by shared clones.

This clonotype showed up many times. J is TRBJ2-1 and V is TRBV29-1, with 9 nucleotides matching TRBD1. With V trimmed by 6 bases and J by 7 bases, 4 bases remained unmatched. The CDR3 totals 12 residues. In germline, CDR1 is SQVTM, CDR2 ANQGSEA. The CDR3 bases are TGCAGCGTCGGGACAGGGCGAAATGAGCAGTTCTTC. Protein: CSVGTGRNEQFF.

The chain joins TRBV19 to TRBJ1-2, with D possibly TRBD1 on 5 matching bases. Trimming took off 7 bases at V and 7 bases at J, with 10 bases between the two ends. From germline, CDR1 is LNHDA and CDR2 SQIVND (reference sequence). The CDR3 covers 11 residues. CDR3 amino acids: CASTGQGGYTF. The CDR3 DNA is TGTGCCAGTACCGGGCAGGGTGGCTACACCTTC. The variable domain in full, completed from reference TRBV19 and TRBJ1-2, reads DGGITQSPKYLFRKEGQNVTLSCEQNLNHDAMYWYRQDPGQGLRLIYYSQIVNDFQKGDIAEGYSVSREKKESFPLTVTSAQKNPTAFYLCASTGQGGYTFGSGTRLTVV.

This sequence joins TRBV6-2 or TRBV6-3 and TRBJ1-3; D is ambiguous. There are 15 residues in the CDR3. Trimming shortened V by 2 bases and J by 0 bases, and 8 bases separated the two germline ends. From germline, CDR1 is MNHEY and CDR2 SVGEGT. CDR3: CASSYDASSGNTIYF. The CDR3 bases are TGTGCCAGCAGTTACGATGCCAGCTCTGGAAACACCATATATTTT.

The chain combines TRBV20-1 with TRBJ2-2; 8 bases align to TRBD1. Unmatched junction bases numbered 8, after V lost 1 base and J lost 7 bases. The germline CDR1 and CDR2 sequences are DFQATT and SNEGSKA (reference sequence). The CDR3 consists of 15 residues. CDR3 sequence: CSARVRGRASGELFF. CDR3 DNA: TGCAGTGCTAGAGTCAGGGGGCGCGCCAGCGGGGAGCTGTTTTTT.

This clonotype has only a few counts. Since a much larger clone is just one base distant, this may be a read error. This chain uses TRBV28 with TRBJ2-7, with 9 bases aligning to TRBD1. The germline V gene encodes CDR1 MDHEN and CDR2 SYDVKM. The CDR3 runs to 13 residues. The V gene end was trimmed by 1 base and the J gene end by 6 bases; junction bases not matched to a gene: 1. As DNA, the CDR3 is TGTGCCAGCAGTTTATCGGACAGGGGCGAGCAGTACTTC. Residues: CASSLSDRGEQYF.

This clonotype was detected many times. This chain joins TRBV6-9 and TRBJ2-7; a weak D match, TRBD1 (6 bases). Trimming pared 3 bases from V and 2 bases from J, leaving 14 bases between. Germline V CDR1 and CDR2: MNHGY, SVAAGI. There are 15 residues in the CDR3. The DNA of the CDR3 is TGTGCCAGCAGTTACGGGGTGGGACAAACCTACGAGCAGTACTTC. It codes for CASSYGVGQTYEQYF.

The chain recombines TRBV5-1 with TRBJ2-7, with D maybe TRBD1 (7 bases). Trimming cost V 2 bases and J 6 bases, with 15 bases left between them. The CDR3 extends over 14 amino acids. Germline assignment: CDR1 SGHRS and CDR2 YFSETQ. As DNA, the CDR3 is TGCGCCAGCAGCTTAGGCAGGGGGGCCCTCGAGCAGTACTTC. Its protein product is CASSLGRGALEQYF. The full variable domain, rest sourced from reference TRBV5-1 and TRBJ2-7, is KAGVTQTPRYLIKTRGQQVTLSCSPISGHRSVSWYQQTPGQGLQFLFEYFSETQRNKGNFPGRFSGRQFSNSRSEMNVSTLELGDSALYLCASSLGRGALEQYFGPGTRLTVT.

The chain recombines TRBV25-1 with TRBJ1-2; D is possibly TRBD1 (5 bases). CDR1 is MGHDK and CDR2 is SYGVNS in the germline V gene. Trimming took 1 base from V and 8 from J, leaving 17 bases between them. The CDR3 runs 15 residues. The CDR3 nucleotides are TGTGCCAGCAGTGAATTAGGTGTAAGGGACCACGGCTACACCTTC. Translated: CASSELGVRDHGYTF.

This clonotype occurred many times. The CDR3 DNA sequence: TGTGCCAGCAGCCCGACAGGGGTAGTTTGGTATGGCTACACCTTC. This codes for CASSPTGVVWYGYTF. The V gene is TRBV12-3 or TRBV12-4, the J gene TRBJ1-2; TRBD1 agrees at 8 bases. The junction had 11 bases not matched to a gene; V was cut back by 6 bases and J by 5 bases. The CDR3 length is 15 residues.

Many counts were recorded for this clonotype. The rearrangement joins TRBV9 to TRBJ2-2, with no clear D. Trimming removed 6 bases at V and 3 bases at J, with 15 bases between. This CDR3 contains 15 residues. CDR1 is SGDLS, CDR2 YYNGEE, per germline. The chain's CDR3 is CASTPFVWYTGELFF. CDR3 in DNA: TGTGCCAGCACCCCCTTTGTGTGGTACACCGGGGAGCTGTTTTTT.

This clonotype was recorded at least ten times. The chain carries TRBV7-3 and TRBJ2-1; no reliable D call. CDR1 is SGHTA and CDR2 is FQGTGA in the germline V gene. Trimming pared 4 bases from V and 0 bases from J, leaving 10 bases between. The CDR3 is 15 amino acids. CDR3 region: CASSSGRSSYNEQFF. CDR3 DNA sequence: TGTGCCAGCAGCTCCGGTCGGAGCTCCTACAATGAGCAGTTCTTC.

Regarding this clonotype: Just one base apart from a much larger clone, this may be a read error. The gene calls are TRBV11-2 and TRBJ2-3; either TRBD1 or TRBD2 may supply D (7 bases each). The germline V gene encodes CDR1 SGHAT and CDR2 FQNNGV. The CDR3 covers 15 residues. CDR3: CASSPGQSGTETQHF. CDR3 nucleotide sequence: TGTGCCAGCAGCCCGGGACAGAGCGGGACAGAGACCCAGCACTTC.

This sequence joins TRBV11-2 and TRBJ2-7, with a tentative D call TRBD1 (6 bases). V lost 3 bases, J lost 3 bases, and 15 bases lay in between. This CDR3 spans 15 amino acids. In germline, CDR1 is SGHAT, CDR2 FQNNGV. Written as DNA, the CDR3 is TGTGCCAGCAGCTTTGTCAGGGGCTATCGCTACGAGCAGTACTTC. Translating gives CASSFVRGYRYEQYF.

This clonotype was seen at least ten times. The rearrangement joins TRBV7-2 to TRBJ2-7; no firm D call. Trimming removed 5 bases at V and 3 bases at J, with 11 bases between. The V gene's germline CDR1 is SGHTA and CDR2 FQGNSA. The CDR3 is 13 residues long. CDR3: CASSPGPFYEQYF. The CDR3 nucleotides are TGTGCCAGCAGCCCAGGACCTTTCTACGAGCAGTACTTC.

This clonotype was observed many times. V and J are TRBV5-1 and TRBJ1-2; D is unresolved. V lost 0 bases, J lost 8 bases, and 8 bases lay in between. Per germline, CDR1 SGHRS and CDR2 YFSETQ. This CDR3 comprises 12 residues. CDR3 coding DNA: TGCGCCAGCAGCTTGGTAGATGAGGGCTACACCTTC. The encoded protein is CASSLVDEGYTF.

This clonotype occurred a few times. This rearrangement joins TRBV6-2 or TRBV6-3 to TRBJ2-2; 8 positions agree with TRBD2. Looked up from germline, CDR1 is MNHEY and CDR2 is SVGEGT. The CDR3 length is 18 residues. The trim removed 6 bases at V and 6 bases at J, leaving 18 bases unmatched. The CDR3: CASSHPPGTSFVAGELFF. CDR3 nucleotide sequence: TGTGCCAGCAGCCATCCCCCCGGGACTAGTTTTGTCGCCGGGGAGCTGTTTTTT.

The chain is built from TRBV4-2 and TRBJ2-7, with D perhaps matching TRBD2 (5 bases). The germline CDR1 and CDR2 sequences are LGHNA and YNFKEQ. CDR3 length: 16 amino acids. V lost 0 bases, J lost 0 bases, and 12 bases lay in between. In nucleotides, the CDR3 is TGTGCCAGCAGCCAAGATCCCGGGGTCCGCTCCTACGAGCAGTACTTC. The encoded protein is CASSQDPGVRSYEQYF.

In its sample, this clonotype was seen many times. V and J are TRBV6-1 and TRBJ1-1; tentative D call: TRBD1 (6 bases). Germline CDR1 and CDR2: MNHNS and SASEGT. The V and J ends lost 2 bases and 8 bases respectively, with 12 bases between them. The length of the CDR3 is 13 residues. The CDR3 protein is CASSEQGTREAFF. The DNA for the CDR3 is TGTGCCAGCAGTGAACAGGGGACCAGGGAAGCTTTCTTT.

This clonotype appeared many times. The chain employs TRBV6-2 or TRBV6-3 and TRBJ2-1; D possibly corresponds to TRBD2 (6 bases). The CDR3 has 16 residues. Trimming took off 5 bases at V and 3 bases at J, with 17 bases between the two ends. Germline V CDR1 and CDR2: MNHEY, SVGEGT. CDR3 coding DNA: TGTGCCAGCAGTCCGATCCTAGCGTCCGTCTACAATGAGCAGTTCTTC. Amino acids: CASSPILASVYNEQFF.

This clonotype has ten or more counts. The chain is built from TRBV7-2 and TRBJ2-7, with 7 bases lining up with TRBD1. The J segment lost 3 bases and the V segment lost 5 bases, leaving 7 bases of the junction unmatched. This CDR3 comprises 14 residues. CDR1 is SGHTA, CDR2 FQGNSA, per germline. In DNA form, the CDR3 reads TGTGCCAGCAGCCCAGACAGGGTTTTCTACGAGCAGTACTTC. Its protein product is CASSPDRVFYEQYF.

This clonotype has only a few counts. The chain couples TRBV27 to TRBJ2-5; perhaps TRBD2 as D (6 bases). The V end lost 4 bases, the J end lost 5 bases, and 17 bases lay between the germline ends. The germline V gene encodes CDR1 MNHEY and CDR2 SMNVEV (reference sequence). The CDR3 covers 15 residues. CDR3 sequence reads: CASSSYGGFGETQYF. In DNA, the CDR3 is TGTGCCAGCAGTTCTTATGGGGGGTTCGGGGAGACCCAGTACTTC.